This record covers a single T cell receptor (beta chain). The antigen is unknown. The data are from a study of T cells after yellow fever vaccination. Across the whole study: Fractions low in cell number were prepared with SMART-Seq v4 Ultra Low Input. Study-wide points: FACS-sorted repertoires might harbor abundant contaminating clonotypes from the bulk population. Post-booster samples contained most primary-vaccination clones (roughly 96% CD4, almost 90% CD8).

Germline values: CDR1 SGHDT, CDR2 YYEEEE. The CDR3 is made up of 15 amino acids. V lost 3 bases, J lost 0 bases, and 7 bases lay in between. TCRdb re-derived calls from the 5' RACE reads in MiXCR, one entry per CDR3 protein. The sample includes some 300,000 distinct CDR3 sequences, approximately 10% of them seen just once. The chain combines TRBV5-6 with TRBJ1-6, with D hard to call. The specimen was CD4+ T cells sorted from PBMCs, collected 5 days after the yellow fever booster vaccination. The source is a man younger than 35 who received the YFV17D yellow fever vaccine. The CDR3 here is CASSSGYSYNSPLHF. The CDR3 DNA is TGTGCCAGCAGCTCCGGCTACTCCTATAATTCACCCCTCCACTTT. The variable domain in full, completed from reference TRBV5-6 and TRBJ1-6, reads DAGVTQSPTHLIKTRGQQVTLRCSPKSGHDTVSWYQQALGQGPQFIFQYYEEEERQRGNFPDRFSGHQFPNYSSELNVNALLLGDSALYLCASSSGYSYNSPLHFGNGTRLTVT.